The rows below give T cell receptor beta chains drawn from one sample of a study of T cell responses to AZD1222 COVID-19 vaccine. Clones were read by immunoSEQ multiplex PCR, and TCRdb kept only the in-frame ones, dropping some. The sample includes about 120,000 clones, approximately 90% of them seen just once. The sequencing here drew on peripheral blood, taken on day 0 of AZD1222 vaccination. The receptors shown here come from an adult in good health. Both conserved end residues are part of each CDR3. D genes are given only for firm matches. Clone size is not always given. Where it is, it says once, few, many or a class for expanded clones.

clone_size | j_call | v_call | d_call | cdr3_nt | cdr3_aa
few | TRBJ2-2 | TRBV5-1 | TRBD1 | TGCGCCAGCAGCTTAAGCGCCGGGACAGTCACCGGGGAGCTGTTTTTT | CASSLSAGTVTGELFF
once | TRBJ1-1 | TRBV4-1 | . | TGCGCCAGCAGCCTGACGAGGGCGAACACTGAAGCTTTCTTT | CASSLTRANTEAFF
. | TRBJ1-4 | TRBV14 | . | TGTGCCAGCAGTCAAAAGTGGGACGGCAGAAAACTGTTTTTT | CASSQKWDGRKLFF
once | TRBJ1-5 | TRBV19 | . | TGTGCCAGTTCCGCTCCGGGGCCCCTAGGCAATCAGCCCCAGCATTTT | CASSAPGPLGNQPQHF
. | TRBJ1-1 | TRBV19 | . | TGTGCCAGTAGTATCTCGGGCCAGGGGGAAGCTTTCTTT | CASSISGQGEAFF
. | TRBJ2-1 | TRBV6-5 | . | TGTGCCAGCAGGGCGGCTTGGGAGGCCTACAATGAGCAGTTCTTC | CASRAAWEAYNEQFF
. | TRBJ2-3 | TRBV6-6 | . | TGTGCCAGCATCAAGGATTTCAACAGGGCAGATACGCAGTATTTT | CASIKDFNRADTQYF
. | TRBJ1-1 | TRBV29-1 | . | TGCAGCGTTGACAGGGAGAACACTGAAGCTTTCTTT | CSVDRENTEAFF
. | TRBJ2-7 | TRBV7-9 | . | TGTGCCAGCAGCCCCCCGGCGGGGGCTGGCGATTTGTACTTC | CASSPPAGAGDLYF
. | TRBJ1-1 | TRBV13 | . | TGTGCCAGCAGCCTCTCTACAGCAGAGATGGTCTTT | CASSLSTAEMVF
. | TRBJ2-3 | TRBV10-1 | . | TGCGCCAGCAGTGAGGCTGACAGGAGCACAGATACGCAGTATTTT | CASSEADRSTDTQYF
. | TRBJ1-5 | TRBV28 | TRBD1 | TGTGCCAGCAGTGCCGACAGGGACCAGCCCCAGCATTTT | CASSADRDQPQHF
. | TRBJ1-2 | TRBV28 | . | TGTGCCAGCAGCACAGCTAACTATGGCTACACCTTC | CASSTANYGYTF
. | TRBJ1-1 | TRBV2 | . | TGTGCCAGCGAAAGGCAGGGGAAGACTGAAGCTTTCTTT | CASERQGKTEAFF
. | TRBJ1-2 | TRBV3-1/TRBV3-2 | . | TGTGCCAGCAGCCAAGAATCAAGGGACGAGGACTATGGCTACACCTTC | CASSQESRDEDYGYTF
few | TRBJ2-7 | TRBV19 | TRBD1 | TGTGCCAGTTCGAGGGACAGGGTCTCCTACGAGCAGTACTTC | CASSRDRVSYEQYF